This entry lists 19 T cell receptor beta chains sequenced from one sample in a study of blood T cells in healthy people across ages. It was with a sample-barcoded 5' primer and a J-beta primer mix that a second PCR of about 6 to 12 cycles was run. From the 5' RACE reads, TCRdb called clonotypes with MiXCR, one entry per CDR3 protein. The data hold almost 1 million distinct CDR3 sequences, with roughly 51% observed a single time. The sequenced sample consisted of blood. These TCRs come from an older woman in good health.

The chain links TRBV29-1 to TRBJ2-1, with D uncertain. The V end lost 2 bases, the J end lost 1 base, and 9 bases lay between the germline ends. The CDR3 sequence is 14 residues long. Germline CDR1 and CDR2: SQVTM and ANQGSEA. Here the CDR3 reads CSVEQTLSYNEQFF. In DNA form, the CDR3 reads TGCAGCGTTGAACAGACTCTGTCCTACAATGAGCAGTTCTTC.

V is TRBV27 and J is TRBJ2-1; D remains unclear. CDR3 length: 15 amino acids. Trimming removed 5 bases at V and 5 bases at J, with 16 bases between. Germline CDR1 reads MNHEY; CDR2 reads SMNVEV (reference sequence). The CDR3: CASSATRWTNNEQFF. In DNA form, the CDR3 reads TGTGCCAGCAGTGCCACTCGATGGACGAACAATGAGCAGTTCTTC.

This clonotype has at least ten counts. The chain recombines TRBV12-3 or TRBV12-4 with TRBJ2-5; 7 bases align to TRBD1. There are 13 residues in the CDR3. V lost 5 bases and J lost 3; bases outside the gene matches: 3. The CDR3 loop is CASSQDRKETQYF. In DNA, the CDR3 is TGTGCCAGCAGTCAGGACAGGAAAGAGACCCAGTACTTC.

This clonotype was found a few times. The chain links TRBV28 to TRBJ2-4; 10 nucleotides line up with TRBD2. The end of the DNA is better explained by TRBJ2-5, so the J call may be wrong. The CDR3 runs 19 residues. Germline V gene sequence: CDR1 MDHEN, CDR2 SYDVKM. The CDR3: CASSTPPGTSASPKGTQYF. CDR3 in DNA: TGTGCCAGCAGTACCCCTCCCGGGACTAGCGCTAGTCCGAAAGGGACCCAGTACTTC.

The chain joins TRBV4-1 to TRBJ2-7, with D unresolved. CDR1 is MGHRA, CDR2 YSYEKL, per germline. The V and J ends lost 4 bases and 5 bases respectively, with 18 bases between them. The CDR3 length is 15 residues. The CDR3 coding sequence is TGCGCCAGCAGCCCGTTAGGGCCGCAAGGCCACGAGCAGTACTTC. This encodes CASSPLGPQGHEQYF.

The chain combines TRBV7-9 with TRBJ2-2; 7 bases fit TRBD2. This CDR3 comprises 14 residues. Germline assignment: CDR1 SEHNR and CDR2 FQNEAQ (reference sequence). The junction had 5 bases not matched to a gene; V was cut back by 5 bases and J by 5 bases. CDR3 amino acids: CASSQGRATGELFF. The CDR3 bases are TGTGCCAGCAGCCAAGGGAGGGCGACCGGGGAGCTGTTTTTT.

This sequence joins TRBV5-1 and TRBJ2-1; the D gene could be TRBD1 or TRBD2 (7 bases each). Trimming stripped 3 bases from V and 5 bases from J, with 12 bases between. The CDR3 totals 14 residues. Per the germline V gene, CDR1 is SGHRS and CDR2 is YFSETQ. CDR3 nucleotides: TGCGCCAGCAGCTGGGGGGGACAGAACAATGAGCAGTTCTTC. Its translation: CASSWGGQNNEQFF.

J is TRBJ2-5 and V is TRBV15; possible D gene TRBD2, 5 bases. Per germline, CDR1 LNHNV and CDR2 YYDKDF (reference sequence). V was trimmed by 1 base and J by 0 bases, leaving 9 bases between them. The CDR3 runs 15 residues. The CDR3 is CATSRARGYQETQYF. The CDR3 nucleotides are TGTGCCACCAGCAGAGCTCGCGGGTACCAAGAGACCCAGTACTTC.

The chain couples TRBV25-1 to TRBJ2-1; 7 bases match TRBD2. The CDR3 runs 13 residues. J was trimmed by 6 bases and V by 6 bases; bases with no gene match: 5. Germline assignment: CDR1 MGHDK and CDR2 SYGVNS. The CDR3 DNA is TGTGCCAGCAGCACTAGCGCCAGCAATGAGCAGTTCTTC. This gives the protein CASSTSASNEQFF.

CDR3 sequence: CASSAYRAGNTEAFF. The CDR3 DNA reads TGTGCCAGCAGCGCCTACAGGGCAGGGAATACTGAAGCTTTCTTT. The chain couples TRBV9 to TRBJ1-1, with TRBD1 as a possible D gene (6 bases). Germline values: CDR1 SGDLS, CDR2 YYNGEE. Trimming took off 3 bases at V and 5 bases at J, with 17 bases between the two ends. The CDR3 loop spans 15 amino acids.

This clonotype was observed at least ten times. This chain connects TRBV11-1 to TRBJ2-1, with no clear D. CDR3 length: 16 residues. The germline V gene has CDR1 SGHAT and CDR2 FQDESV (reference sequence). Trimming stripped 1 base from V and 7 bases from J, with 17 bases between. The CDR3: CASSLEWSPPKNEQFF. The CDR3 DNA is TGTGCCAGCAGCTTAGAATGGTCACCCCCCAAAAATGAGCAGTTCTTC.

The rearrangement uses TRBV2 and TRBJ1-3; 9 nucleotides line up with TRBD1. Trimming cost V 9 bases and J 7 bases; bases outside gene matches: 10. CDR1 and CDR2 from the germline V gene are SNHLY and FYNNEI. CDR3 size: 14 residues. The CDR3 DNA is TGTGCCAGTCAAGCGGGACAGGGAACGAACACCATATATTTT. Protein sequence: CASQAGQGTNTIYF.

This clonotype has at least ten counts. A junction end diverges from the germline sequence, so it may reflect a read error. The chain links TRBV5-1 to TRBJ2-7, with D unclear. The CDR3 has 13 amino acids. Germline V lookup: CDR1 SGHRS, CDR2 YFSETQ. The chain's CDR3 is CASSFQSSYEQYF. CDR3 DNA: TGTGCCAGCAGTTTTCAGAGCTCCTACGAGCAGTACTTC.

The rearrangement links TRBV28 to TRBJ2-7; no clear D. Trimming pared 5 bases from V and 2 bases from J, leaving 13 bases between. The V gene's germline CDR1 is MDHEN and CDR2 SYDVKM. The CDR3 loop spans 14 amino acids. The DNA of the CDR3 is TGTGCCAGCAGTCCCCGGGTCTACGCCTACGAGCAGTACTTC. Amino acids: CASSPRVYAYEQYF.

A note on this clonotype: At one boundary the junction diverges from the germline segment, which might be a read error. The rearrangement joins TRBV20-1 to TRBJ2-1; the D gene is possibly TRBD2 (5 bases). The CDR3 contains 15 residues. CDR1 is DFQATT, CDR2 SNEGSKA, per germline (reference sequence). DNA of the CDR3: TGCGGTGCTACGATAGGCGGGCGGAGATACAATGAGCAGTTCTTC. Translation gives CGATIGGRRYNEQFF.

The rearrangement joins TRBV29-1 to TRBJ2-1, with 8 bases lining up with TRBD2. V lost 7 bases and J lost 4; bases outside the gene matches: 12. This CDR3 region has 15 residues. Germline assignment: CDR1 SQVTM and CDR2 ANQGSEA. CDR3 sequence: CSAGGGEGVYNEQFF. Here the CDR3 DNA reads TGCAGCGCCGGGGGGGGTGAGGGGGTTTACAATGAGCAGTTCTTC.

This rearrangement joins TRBV28 to TRBJ1-4; D gene unclear. Germline V CDR1 and CDR2: MDHEN, SYDVKM. The CDR3 length is 11 residues. V shed 1 base and J shed 13 bases, with 7 bases lying between them. The CDR3 reads CASSLSRGLFF. The CDR3 DNA sequence: TGTGCCAGCAGTTTATCCCGAGGACTGTTTTTT.

The V and J genes are TRBV20-1 and TRBJ2-7, with 11 bases identical to TRBD2. The J call may be incorrect, as the DNA end agrees better with TRBJ2-5. CDR3 length equals 14 residues. Germline V gives CDR1 DFQATT, CDR2 SNEGSKA (reference sequence). The CDR3 is CSAKLAGGRETQYF. The DNA for the CDR3 is TGCAGTGCTAAATTAGCGGGAGGGCGAGAGACCCAGTACTTC.

The CDR3 DNA sequence: TGTGCCATCGCGGGACTAGCTGTATACGAGCAGTACTTC. Its translation: CAIAGLAVYEQYF. The chain joins TRBV28 to TRBJ2-7, with 9 bases matching TRBD2. Per the germline V gene, CDR1 is MDHEN and CDR2 is SYDVKM. V trimming: 10 bases; J trimming: 4 bases; junction bases outside the gene matches: 8. The CDR3 has 13 residues.